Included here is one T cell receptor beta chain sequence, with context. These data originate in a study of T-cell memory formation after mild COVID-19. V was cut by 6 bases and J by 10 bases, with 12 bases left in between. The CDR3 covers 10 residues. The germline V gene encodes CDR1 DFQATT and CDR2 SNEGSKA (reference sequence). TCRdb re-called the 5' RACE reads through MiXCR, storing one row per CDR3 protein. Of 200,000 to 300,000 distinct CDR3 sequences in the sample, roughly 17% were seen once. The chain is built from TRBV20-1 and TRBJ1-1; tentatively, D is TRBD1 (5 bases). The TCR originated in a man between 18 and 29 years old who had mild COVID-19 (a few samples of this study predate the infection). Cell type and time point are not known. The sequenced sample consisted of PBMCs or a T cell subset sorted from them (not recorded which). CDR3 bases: TGCAGTGCCAGTTGGGGCCCAGCTTTCTTT. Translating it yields CSASWGPAFF.